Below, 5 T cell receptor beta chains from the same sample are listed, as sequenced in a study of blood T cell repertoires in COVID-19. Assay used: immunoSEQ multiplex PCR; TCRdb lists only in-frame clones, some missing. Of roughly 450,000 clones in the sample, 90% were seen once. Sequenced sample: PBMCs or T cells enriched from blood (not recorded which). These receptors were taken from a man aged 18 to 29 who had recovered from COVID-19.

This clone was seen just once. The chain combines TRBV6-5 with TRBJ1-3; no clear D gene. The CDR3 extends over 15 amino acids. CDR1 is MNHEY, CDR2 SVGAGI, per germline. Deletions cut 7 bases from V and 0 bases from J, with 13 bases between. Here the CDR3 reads CASTRTPGSGNTIYF. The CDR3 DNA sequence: TGTGCCAGCACTCGGACTCCAGGCTCTGGAAACACCATATATTTT.

The CDR3: CASSYSISAGEYGYTF. CDR3 nucleotide sequence: TGTGCCAGCAGTTACTCAATTTCCGCAGGGGAGTATGGCTACACCTTC. The chain has TRBV6-5 and TRBJ1-2; tentative D call: TRBD1 (6 bases). In germline, CDR1 is MNHEY, CDR2 SVGAGI. V dropped 0 bases and J dropped 5 bases, with 16 bases sitting between them. The CDR3 is made up of 16 amino acids.

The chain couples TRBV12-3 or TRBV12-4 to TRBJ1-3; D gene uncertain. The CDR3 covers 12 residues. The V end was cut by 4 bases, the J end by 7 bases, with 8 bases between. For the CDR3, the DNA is TGTGCCAGCAGTTCTAGTCGGAACACCATATATTTT. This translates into CASSSSRNTIYF.

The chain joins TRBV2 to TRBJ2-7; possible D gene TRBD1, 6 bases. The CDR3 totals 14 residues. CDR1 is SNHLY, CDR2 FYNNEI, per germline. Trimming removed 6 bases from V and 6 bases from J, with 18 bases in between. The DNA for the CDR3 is TGTGCCAGCAGCGTAGAGCAGGGACATCGCGAGCAGTACTTC. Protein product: CASSVEQGHREQYF.

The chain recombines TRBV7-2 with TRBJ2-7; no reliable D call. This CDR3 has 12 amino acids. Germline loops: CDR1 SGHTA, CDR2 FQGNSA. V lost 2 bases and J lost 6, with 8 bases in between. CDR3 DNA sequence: TGTGCCAGCAGCTTAATCCAGGCCGAGCAGTACTTC. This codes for CASSLIQAEQYF.